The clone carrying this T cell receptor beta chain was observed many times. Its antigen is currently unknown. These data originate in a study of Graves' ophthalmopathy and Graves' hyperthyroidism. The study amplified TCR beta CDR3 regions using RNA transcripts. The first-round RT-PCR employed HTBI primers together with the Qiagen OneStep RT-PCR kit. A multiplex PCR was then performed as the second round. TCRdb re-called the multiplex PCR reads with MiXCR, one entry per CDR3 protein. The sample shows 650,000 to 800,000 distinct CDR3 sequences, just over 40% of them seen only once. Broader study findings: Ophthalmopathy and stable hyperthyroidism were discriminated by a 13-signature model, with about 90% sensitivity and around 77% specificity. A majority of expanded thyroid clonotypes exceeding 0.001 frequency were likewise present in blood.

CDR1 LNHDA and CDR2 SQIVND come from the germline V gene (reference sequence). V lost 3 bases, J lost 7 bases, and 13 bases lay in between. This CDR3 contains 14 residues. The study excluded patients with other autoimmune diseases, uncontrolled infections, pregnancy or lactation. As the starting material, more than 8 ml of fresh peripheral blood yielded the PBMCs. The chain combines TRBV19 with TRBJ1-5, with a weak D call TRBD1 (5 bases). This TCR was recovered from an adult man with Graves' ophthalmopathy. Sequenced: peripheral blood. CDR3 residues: CASSILGLGQPQHF. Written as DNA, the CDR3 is TGTGCCAGTAGTATTTTGGGGCTTGGGCAGCCCCAGCATTTT. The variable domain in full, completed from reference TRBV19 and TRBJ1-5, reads DGGITQSPKYLFRKEGQNVTLSCEQNLNHDAMYWYRQDPGQGLRLIYYSQIVNDFQKGDIAEGYSVSREKKESFPLTVTSAQKNPTAFYLCASSILGLGQPQHFGDGTRLSIL.